The next 10 T cell receptor beta chains were all read from a single sample in a study of T-cell reconstitution after alpha-beta-depleted transplantation in children (dated by TCRdb to about 2016). Library creation used PCR. The sequencer listed for this sample is Illumina HiSeq 2500. Molecular barcoding was employed in the preparation of TCR libraries, with unique molecular identifiers being used to normalize TCRbeta repertoire quantification. The public reads were quality trimmed at Q25 with fastp and then assembled into clones with MiXCR by TCRdb, keeping productive beta chains. A single entry per CDR3 protein holds the most common genes and DNA from its merged rows. The sample table contains approximately 510,000 distinct CDR3 sequences; only one count was recorded for about 17% of them. The ten most abundant clones make up about 3.1% of the sample. Material: PBMCs from the stem cell graft donor, obtained from the stem cell graft. The receptors were sampled from a human donor who donated a stem cell graft to a child with acute lymphoblastic leukemia.

This clonotype was seen only a few times. This chain connects TRBV12-3 or TRBV12-4 to TRBJ1-5; no reliable D call. The V end was cut by 2 bases, the J end by 5 bases, with 4 bases between. The CDR3 spans 12 residues. Here the CDR3 reads CASSLSDQPQHF. CDR3 DNA: TGTGCCAGCAGTTTAAGCGATCAGCCCCAGCATTTT.

Only a few counts were recorded for this clonotype. This chain joins TRBV5-1 and TRBJ2-2; D tentatively reads TRBD1 or TRBD2 (5 bases each). This CDR3 region has 17 residues. V was trimmed by 6 bases and J by 3 bases, leaving 21 bases between them. Germline V lookup: CDR1 SGHRS, CDR2 YFSETQ. The CDR3 protein is CASNRRPGQGDTGELFF. In DNA, the CDR3 is TGCGCCAGCAATAGGAGGCCGGGGCAGGGCGACACCGGGGAGCTGTTTTTT.

The chain combines TRBV20-1 with TRBJ1-6; the D is unclear. The germline V gene encodes CDR1 DFQATT and CDR2 SNEGSKA (reference sequence). The germline V and J ends were trimmed by 0 bases and 0 bases, with 9 bases remaining between them. CDR3 length equals 16 residues. CDR3 sequence (DNA): TGCAGTGCTAGAGATAGAAAGAGCTCCTATAATTCACCCCTCCACTTT. Protein sequence: CSARDRKSSYNSPLHF.

The chain carries TRBV20-1 and TRBJ2-1; tentative D call: TRBD1 (7 bases). Looked up from germline, CDR1 is DFQATT and CDR2 is SNEGSKA (reference sequence). V dropped 5 bases and J dropped 2 bases, with 19 bases sitting between them. The CDR3 is 16 amino acids. The CDR3 DNA reads as TGCAGTGCTCCGTTCGCGCAGGGGGGAACCTACAATGAGCAGTTCTTC. Amino acids: CSAPFAQGGTYNEQFF.

This clonotype has a count of ten or more. This rearrangement joins TRBV9 to TRBJ2-2; D uncertain. The germline V and J ends were trimmed by 7 bases and 5 bases, with 12 bases remaining between them. This CDR3 has 13 residues. Looked up from germline, CDR1 is SGDLS and CDR2 is YYNGEE. CDR3 residues: CASPRLDTGELFF. CDR3 DNA: TGTGCCAGCCCTAGGTTGGATACCGGGGAGCTGTTTTTT.

The rearrangement joins TRBV9 to TRBJ2-3; D unclear. Germline CDR1 and CDR2: SGDLS and YYNGEE. V lost 0 bases and J 6 bases, leaving 5 bases between the germline ends. CDR3 length equals 12 residues. Here the CDR3 DNA reads TGTGCCAGCAGCGTAGGAAGGGATACGCAGTATTTT. It translates to CASSVGRDTQYF.

In this sample, this clonotype turned up many times. This sequence joins TRBV27 and TRBJ2-3, with 10 bases fitting TRBD1. V gave up 2 bases and J gave up 2 bases; unmatched junction bases: 7. The germline V gene has CDR1 MNHEY and CDR2 SMNVEV (reference sequence). The CDR3 totals 17 residues. The CDR3 bases are TGTGCCAGCAGTTTAGGGGACAGGGGCGTAGACACAGATACGCAGTATTTT. This gives the protein CASSLGDRGVDTDTQYF.

This clonotype was seen more than once but under ten times. The chain is built from TRBV18 and TRBJ1-1; D gene uncertain. The CDR3 contains 13 residues. Germline CDR1 reads KGHSH; CDR2 reads LQKENI. The V gene lost 3 bases and the J gene lost 2 bases, with 7 bases spanning the gap. CDR3 bases: TGTGCCAGCTCACCGAACGTTAACACTGAAGCTTTCTTT. This gives the protein CASSPNVNTEAFF.

The sample holds a few counts of this clonotype. CDR3 protein: CASSLRLAGVRNEQFF. CDR3 coding DNA: TGTGCCAGCAGTTTGCGACTAGCGGGAGTGAGGAATGAGCAGTTCTTC. The chain uses TRBV27 and TRBJ2-1, with 12 bases that match TRBD2. This CDR3 has 16 residues. V shed 3 bases, J shed 7 bases, and the junction held 7 bases outside the gene matches. Germline V gene data show CDR1 as MNHEY and CDR2 as SMNVEV (reference sequence).

The rearrangement uses TRBV7-6 and TRBJ2-7; 8 nucleotides match TRBD1. The CDR3 consists of 17 residues. Losses at the gene ends were 1 base for V and 2 bases for J; bases not matched to a gene: 10. The germline gives CDR1 SGHVS, CDR2 FNYEAQ. CDR3 in DNA: TGTGCCAGCAGCTTAGGTTATGGAGGACAGGGAGCCTACGAGCAGTACTTC. Amino acid sequence: CASSLGYGGQGAYEQYF.